The 16 T cell receptor delta chains below all came from one sample that was sequenced in a study of γδ T cells in repeated Plasmodium falciparum infection. TCRdb reapplied CATT to the multiplex PCR reads. The sample yields over 90,000 delta-chain clones, 0.85% to 1% seen once. Vgamma9/Vdelta2+ and Vdelta2-negative gammadelta T cells were flow-sorted from PBMC for bulk sequencing. The sequenced material came from gamma-delta T cells from blood. The receptor set was obtained from a pool of human donors (malaria-infected and uninfected, not separated).

This clone was seen a handful of times. A far larger clone differs by one base, so this is likely a read error. This CDR3 is also generated by other DNA sequences in the sample. The V gene was identified as TRDV1, while no J gene was called; the tabulated D call, TRDD3, remains unverified against the DNA. The germline V gene encodes CDR1 TSWWSYY and CDR2 QGS. The CDR3 totals 26 residues. This chain's CDR3 is CALGEKPADGAYRRWFGIRDSRELFF. The CDR3 DNA is TGTGCTCTTGGGGAAAAGCCCGCCGACGGGGCCTACCGACGATGGTTCGGGATCCGGGACAGTAGGGAACTTTTCTTT.

This clone was recorded many times. TCRdb's entry gives the protein of a much larger clone, which mismatches this DNA's translation at residue 11, likely from a read error; the protein reported here is translated from the DNA. The chain has TRDV2 and TRDJ1; 9 bases fit TRDD3. No J gene was available from TCRdb, and it was assigned here by a germline match of the DNA. CDR3 length: 22 residues. CDR1 is GEAIGNYY and CDR2 is EKD in the germline V gene. J was trimmed by 0 bases and V by 0 bases; bases with no gene match: 22. In DNA form, the CDR3 reads TGTGCCTGTGACACCGGACAATACTGGGGGACCCCTTCCCTCCGATACACCGATAAACTCATCTTT. Encoded protein: CACDTGQYWGTPSLRYTDKLIF.

This clone was detected only a few times. The protein that TCRdb holds for this DNA derives from a much larger clone and differs from the translated DNA at residue 18, which likely indicates a read error; the protein shown here is translated from the DNA. This sequence joins TRDV2 and TRDJ1; the match to TRDD3 covers 9 bases. The J gene, missing from TCRdb, was assigned here through DNA to germline matching. The CDR3 is 22 residues long. In germline, CDR1 is GEAIGNYY, CDR2 EKD. The CDR3 here is CACDEITTLTGGPLSYTVKLIF. For the CDR3, the DNA is TGTGCCTGTGACGAAATTACAACACTGACTGGGGGACCCTTATCGTACACCGTTAAACTCATCTTT.

On this clone: TCRdb assigns this DNA the protein of a much larger clone, which departs from its translation at residue 11; this likely reflects a read error, and the protein shown comes from translating the DNA. The CDR3 loop reads CALGELRRYWRIRYPNTDKLIF. The CDR3, as DNA: TGTGCTCTTGGGGAACTACGGCGATACTGGAGGATACGCTATCCTAACACCGATAAACTCATCTTT. This chain connects TRDV1 to TRDJ1; the match to TRDD3 covers 7 bases. Germline V CDR1 and CDR2: TSWWSYY, QGS. The ends lost 0 bases at V and 0 bases at J; junction bases unmatched: 22. The CDR3 is 22 amino acids.

In this sample, this clone turned up a few times. Translating this DNA gives a protein that differs at residue 5 from the TCRdb one, which belongs to a much larger clone; a read error is likely, and the protein shown is this translation. V usage is TRDV2 and J usage is TRDJ3; D unresolved. Here the J gene came from matching the DNA to germline, since TCRdb omits it. The ends were cut back, 3 bases at V and 2 bases at J, with 10 bases in the middle. The CDR3 has 16 amino acids. Looked up from germline, CDR1 is GEAIGNYY and CDR2 is EKD. The CDR3 spells CACDLPNAWDTRQMFF. Written as DNA, the CDR3 is TGTGCCTGTGACCTCCCCAACGCCTGGGACACCCGACAGATGTTTTTC.

This clone was recorded a few times. This likely stems from a read error, as it lies one base from a far larger clone. Different DNA sequences within this sample yield the same CDR3. The chain employs TRDV1 and TRDJ1, with 11 bases lining up with TRDD3. Here the J gene was assigned by germline matching of the DNA, as TCRdb has none. This CDR3 has 19 residues. Germline CDR1 and CDR2: TSWWSYY and QGS. The V segment lost 3 bases and the J segment 0 bases; nucleotides outside the gene matches: 12. This CDR3 reads CALGDLSSSGGYYTDKLIF. Here the CDR3 DNA reads TGTGCTCTTGGGGACCTATCATCCTCTGGGGGATACTACACCGATAAACTCATCTTT.

The sample holds many counts of this clone. The TCRdb record carries a much larger clone's protein, which differs from this DNA's translation at residue 3; a read error is the likely cause, and the protein listed here is the DNA translation. The chain combines TRDV2 with TRDJ1; 9 bases align to TRDD3. Germline V gene sequence: CDR1 GEAIGNYY, CDR2 EKD. The length of the CDR3 is 16 residues. CDR3 nucleotides: TGTGCCCGTGACGTTCTGGGGGATTTTGGGACCGATAAACTCATCTTT. This translates into CARDVLGDFGTDKLIF.

This clone was counted a few times. A far larger clone is just one base off, so this is likely a read error. Other DNA sequences from this sample encode an identical CDR3 as well. This chain joins TRDV1 and TRDJ1, with 12 bases lining up with TRDD3. TCRdb offers no J gene call, so here the DNA was matched to germline to obtain one. CDR1 is TSWWSYY and CDR2 is QGS in the germline V gene. CDR3 length equals 28 residues. The trim removed 0 bases at V and 1 base at J, leaving 36 bases unmatched. In DNA form, the CDR3 reads TGTGCTCTTGGGGAACTAGTCTCGAATGGCCTCGCCTCGAACACTGGGGGATACCCCCTTTGGACCACCGATAAACTCATCTTT. It yields the protein CALGELVSNGLASNTGGYPLWTTDKLIF.

About this clone itself: For this DNA, TCRdb reports the protein of a much larger clone, which diverges at residue 16, most likely from a read error; the protein presented here is translated directly from the DNA. The genes are TRDV1 and TRDJ1; TRDD3 agrees at 9 bases. No J segment appears in TCRdb, so it was assigned here by matching the sequence to germline. The CDR3 runs to 19 residues. CDR1 and CDR2 (germline): TSWWSYY, QGS. J gave up 10 bases and V 3 bases, and 24 bases lay outside the gene matches. DNA of the CDR3: TGTGCTCTTGGGGACCACGGGGTCGGGCTGGGGGATCCTCAAAATAGACTCATCTTT. This encodes CALGDHGVGLGDPQNRLIF.

The chain joins TRDV1 to TRDJ1; D perhaps matches TRDD3 (6 bases). Germline-derived CDR1 and CDR2 are TSWWSYY and QGS. CDR3 length: 19 amino acids. Trimming took 2 bases from V and 0 from J, leaving 22 bases between them. The CDR3 DNA reads as TGTGCTCTTGGGGAATATCACAGGGCTGGGGCAACTCACACCGATAAACTCATCTTT. Translating gives CALGEYHRAGATHTDKLIF.

This clone was seen a few times. TCRdb attributes to this sequence the protein of a much larger clone, which differs from the DNA translation at residue 3; a read error is likely, and the protein displayed is translated from the DNA. The chain employs TRDV2 and TRDJ3; 8 nucleotides agree with TRDD3. The J gene was not available in TCRdb and was assigned here by matching the DNA to germline segments. Per germline, CDR1 GEAIGNYY and CDR2 EKD. This CDR3 contains 23 residues. This chain's CDR3 is CARDTVSGYTGGFSSWDTRQMFF. The CDR3 nucleotides read TGTGCCCGTGACACCGTCTCCGGGTATACTGGGGGGTTTAGCTCCTGGGACACCCGACAGATGTTTTTC.

On this clone: A far larger clone is a single base away, which makes a read error likely. Other DNA sequences within the sample encode an identical CDR3. The gene calls are TRDV2 and TRDJ1, with 10 nucleotides matching TRDD3. Matching the DNA to germline supplied the J gene, which TCRdb does not give. The CDR3 length is 18 residues. J was trimmed by 5 bases and V by 2 bases; bases with no gene match: 16. Germline CDR1 reads GEAIGNYY; CDR2 reads EKD. The CDR3 DNA follows: TGTGCCTGTGACAAGGGGGATACGGCCACATCGCAGACAGATAAACTCATCTTT. Translated: CACDKGDTATSQTDKLIF.

This clone has a handful of counts. A much larger clonotype is one base distant, so this may be a read error. This chain joins TRDV1 and TRDJ1; D possibly corresponds to TRDD2 (6 bases). CDR3 size: 17 residues. The V and J ends lost 10 bases and 0 bases respectively, with 24 bases between them. Germline CDR1 TSWWSYY, CDR2 QGS. The CDR3 here is CAPPSFPQGTDTDKLIF. Written as DNA, the CDR3 is TGTGCTCCTCCCTCCTTCCCCCAAGGTACGGACACCGATAAACTCATCTTT.

In its sample, this clone was seen a few times. TCRdb attributes to this sequence the protein of a much larger clone, which differs from the DNA translation at residue 13; a read error is likely, and the protein displayed is translated from the DNA. V and J are TRDV2 and TRDJ3, with 12 positions matching TRDD3. The J gene is absent in TCRdb and was assigned here via DNA matching to germline. The CDR3 has 19 amino acids. From germline, CDR1 is GEAIGNYY and CDR2 EKD. The CDR3 sequence is CACDSTGGYSSWGTRQMFF. The CDR3, as DNA: TGTGCCTGTGACTCAACTGGGGGATACAGCTCCTGGGGCACCCGACAGATGTTTTTC.

This clone has only a few counts. TCRdb records a much larger clone's protein for this DNA, with a difference at residue 6 that likely arises from a read error; the protein given is the translation of the DNA. The chain joins TRDV2 to TRDJ1; 10 positions agree with TRDD3. There are 18 residues in the CDR3. Germline V gives CDR1 GEAIGNYY, CDR2 EKD. After removal of 3 bases from V and 2 bases from J, the junction contained 14 bases not matched to a gene. Here the CDR3 DNA reads TGTGCCTGTGACCCCCTACTGGGGGATCCGGGGAGAACCGATAAACTCATCTTT. Its protein is CACDPLLGDPGRTDKLIF.

Concerning this clone itself: This DNA's translation and the protein TCRdb lists, from a much larger clone, do not match at residue 7, likely due to a read error; the protein shown is translated from the DNA. The CDR3 bases are TGTGCTCTTGAGGCCCCGTCGTCCCATACTGGGGGCCGACAACTGTACACCGATAAACTCATCTTT. The encoded protein is CALEAPSSHTGGRQLYTDKLIF. The chain joins TRDV1 to TRDJ1, with TRDD3 identical over 8 bases. Because TCRdb records no J gene, it was assigned here through a match of the DNA to germline. V shed 7 bases, J shed 0 bases, and the junction held 28 bases outside the gene matches. The CDR3 is made up of 22 amino acids. Germline values: CDR1 TSWWSYY, CDR2 QGS.